This TCR beta chain was sequenced for a study of blood T cells in healthy people across ages. A second PCR, run for roughly 7 to 12 cycles, used a sample-barcoded 5' primer plus a J-beta primer mix. TCRdb reanalysed the 5' RACE reads using MiXCR and keeps one entry per CDR3 protein. The sample contains about a million distinct CDR3 sequences, about 48% of which appear only once. CDR1 and CDR2 from the germline V gene are SEHNR and FQNEAQ (reference sequence). This CDR3 spans 14 amino acids. The ends lost 1 base at V and 5 bases at J; junction bases unmatched: 3. The study recruited healthy Caucasian donors from Russia who were aged about 6 to 90. Ten milliliters of peripheral blood were drawn from each donor into EDTA-treated tubes. Isolated PBMCs totaled at least 6 million in each sample.

This clonotype was obtained from a man in his thirties or forties in good health. The specimen was blood. The rearrangement links TRBV7-9 to TRBJ2-5; TRBD1 agrees at 8 bases. In nucleotides, the CDR3 is TGTGCCAGCAGCTTAGGGACAGGGTCGGAGACCCAGTACTTC. Translation: CASSLGTGSETQYF.